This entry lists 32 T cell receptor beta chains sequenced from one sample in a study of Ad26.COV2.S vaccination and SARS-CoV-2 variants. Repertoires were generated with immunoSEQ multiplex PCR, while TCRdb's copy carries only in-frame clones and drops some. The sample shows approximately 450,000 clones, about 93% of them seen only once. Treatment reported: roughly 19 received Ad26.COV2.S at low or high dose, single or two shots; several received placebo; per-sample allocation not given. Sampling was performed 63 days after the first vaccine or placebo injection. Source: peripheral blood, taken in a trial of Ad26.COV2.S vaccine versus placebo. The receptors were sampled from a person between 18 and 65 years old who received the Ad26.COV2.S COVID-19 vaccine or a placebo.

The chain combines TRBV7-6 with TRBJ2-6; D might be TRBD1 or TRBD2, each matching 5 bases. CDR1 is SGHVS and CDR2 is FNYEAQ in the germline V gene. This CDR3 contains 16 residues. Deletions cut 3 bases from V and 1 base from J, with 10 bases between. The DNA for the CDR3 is TGTGCCAGCAGCTTGGGGGTGACGTCTGGGGCCAACGTCCTGACTTTC. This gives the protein CASSLGVTSGANVLTF. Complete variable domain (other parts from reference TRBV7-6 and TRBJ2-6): GAGVSQSPRYKVTKRGQDVALRCDPISGHVSLYWYRQALGQGPEFLTYFNYEAQQDKSGLPNDRFSAERPEGSISTLTIQRTEQRDSAMYRCASSLGVTSGANVLTFGAGSRLTVL.

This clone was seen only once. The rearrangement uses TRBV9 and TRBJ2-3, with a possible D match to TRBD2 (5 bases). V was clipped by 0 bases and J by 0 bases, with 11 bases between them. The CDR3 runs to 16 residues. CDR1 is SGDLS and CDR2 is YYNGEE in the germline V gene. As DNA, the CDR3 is TGTGCCAGCAGCGTAGGTAGCGCCACTAGCACAGATACGCAGTATTTT. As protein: CASSVGSATSTDTQYF. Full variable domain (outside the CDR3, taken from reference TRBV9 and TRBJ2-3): DSGVTQTPKHLITATGQRVTLRCSPRSGDLSVYWYQQSLDQGLQFLIQYYNGEERAKGNILERFSAQQFPDLHSELNLSSLELGDSALYFCASSVGSATSTDTQYFGPGTRLTVL.

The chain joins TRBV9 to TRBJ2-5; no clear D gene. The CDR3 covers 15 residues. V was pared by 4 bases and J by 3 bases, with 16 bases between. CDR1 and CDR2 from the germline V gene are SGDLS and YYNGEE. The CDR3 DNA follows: TGTGCCAGCAGCCTCGACTCCCACGGAGAAGAGACCCAGTACTTC. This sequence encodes CASSLDSHGEETQYF.

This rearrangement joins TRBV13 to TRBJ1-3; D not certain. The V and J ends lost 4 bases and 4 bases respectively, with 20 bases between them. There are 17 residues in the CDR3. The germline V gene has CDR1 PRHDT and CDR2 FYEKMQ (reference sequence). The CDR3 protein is CASSYPYSGLTGNTIYF. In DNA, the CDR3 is TGTGCCAGCAGCTATCCTTATTCGGGCCTGACGGGAAACACCATATATTTT.

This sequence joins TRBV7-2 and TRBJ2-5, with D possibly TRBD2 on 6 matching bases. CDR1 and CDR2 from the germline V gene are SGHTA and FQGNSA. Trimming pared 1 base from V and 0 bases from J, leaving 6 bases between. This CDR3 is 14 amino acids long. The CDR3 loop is CASSLGGNQETQYF. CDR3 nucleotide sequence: TGTGCCAGCAGCTTAGGCGGGAACCAAGAGACCCAGTACTTC.

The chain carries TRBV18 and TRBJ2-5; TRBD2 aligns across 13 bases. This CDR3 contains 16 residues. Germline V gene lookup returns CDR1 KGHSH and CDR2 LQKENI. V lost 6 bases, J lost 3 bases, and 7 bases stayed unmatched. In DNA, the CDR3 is TGTGCCAGCTCCGGGACTAGCGGGACTATAAAAGAGACCCAGTACTTC. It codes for CASSGTSGTIKETQYF.

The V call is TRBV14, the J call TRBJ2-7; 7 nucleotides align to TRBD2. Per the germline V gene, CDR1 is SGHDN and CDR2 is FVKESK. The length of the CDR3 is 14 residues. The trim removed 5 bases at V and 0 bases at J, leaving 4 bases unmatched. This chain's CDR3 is CASSFWTSSYEQYF. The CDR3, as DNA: TGTGCCAGCAGCTTTTGGACTAGCTCCTACGAGCAGTACTTC.

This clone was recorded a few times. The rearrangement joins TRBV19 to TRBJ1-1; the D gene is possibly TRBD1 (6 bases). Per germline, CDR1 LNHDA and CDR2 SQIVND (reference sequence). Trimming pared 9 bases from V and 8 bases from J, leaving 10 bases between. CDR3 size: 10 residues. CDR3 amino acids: CASRDNEAFF. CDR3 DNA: TGTGCCAGCAGGGACAACGAAGCTTTCTTT.

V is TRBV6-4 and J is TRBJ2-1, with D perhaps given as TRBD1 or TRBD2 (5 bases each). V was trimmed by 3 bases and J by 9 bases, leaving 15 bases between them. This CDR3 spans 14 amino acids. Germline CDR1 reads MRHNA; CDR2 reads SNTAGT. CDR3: CASSEILEGSEQFF. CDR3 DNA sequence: TGTGCCAGCAGTGAGATCCTAGAGGGGAGTGAGCAGTTCTTC.

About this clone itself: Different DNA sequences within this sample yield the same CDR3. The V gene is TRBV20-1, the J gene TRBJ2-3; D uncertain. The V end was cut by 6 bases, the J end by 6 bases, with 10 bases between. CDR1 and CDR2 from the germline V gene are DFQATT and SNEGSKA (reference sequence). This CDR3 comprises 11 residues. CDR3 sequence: CSARKDDTQYF. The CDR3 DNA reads TGCAGTGCCAGGAAGGACGATACGCAGTATTTT.

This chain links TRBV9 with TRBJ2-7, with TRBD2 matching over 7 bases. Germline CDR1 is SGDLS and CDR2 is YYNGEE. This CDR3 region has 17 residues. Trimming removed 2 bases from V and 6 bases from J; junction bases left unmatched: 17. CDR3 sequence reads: CASSVSGRQGAPSEQYF. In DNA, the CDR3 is TGTGCCAGCAGCGTCTCCGGGAGGCAAGGGGCCCCCTCCGAGCAGTACTTC.

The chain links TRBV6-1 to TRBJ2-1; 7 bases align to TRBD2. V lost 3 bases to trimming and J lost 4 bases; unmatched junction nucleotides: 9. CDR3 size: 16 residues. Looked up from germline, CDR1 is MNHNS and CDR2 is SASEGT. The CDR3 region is CASSEGGIRIYNEQFF. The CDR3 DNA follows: TGTGCCAGCAGTGAGGGAGGGATAAGGATATACAATGAGCAGTTCTTC.

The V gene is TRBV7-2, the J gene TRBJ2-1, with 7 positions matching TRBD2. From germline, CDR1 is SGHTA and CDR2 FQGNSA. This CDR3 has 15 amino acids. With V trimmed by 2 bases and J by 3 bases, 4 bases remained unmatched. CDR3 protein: CASSLTGEGYNEQFF. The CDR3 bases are TGTGCCAGCAGCTTAACGGGGGAGGGCTACAATGAGCAGTTCTTC.

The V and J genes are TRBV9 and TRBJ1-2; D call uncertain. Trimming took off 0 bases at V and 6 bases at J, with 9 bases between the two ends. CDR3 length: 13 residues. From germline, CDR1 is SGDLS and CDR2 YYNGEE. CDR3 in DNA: TGTGCCAGCAGCGTAGATTCAGCTCATGGCTACACCTTC. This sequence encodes CASSVDSAHGYTF.

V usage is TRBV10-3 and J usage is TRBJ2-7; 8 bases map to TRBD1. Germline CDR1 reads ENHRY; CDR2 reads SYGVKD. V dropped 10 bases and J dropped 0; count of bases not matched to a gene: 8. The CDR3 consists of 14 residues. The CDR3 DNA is TGTGCCACCACGAGGGACAGGAGCTCCTACGAGCAGTACTTC. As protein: CATTRDRSSYEQYF.

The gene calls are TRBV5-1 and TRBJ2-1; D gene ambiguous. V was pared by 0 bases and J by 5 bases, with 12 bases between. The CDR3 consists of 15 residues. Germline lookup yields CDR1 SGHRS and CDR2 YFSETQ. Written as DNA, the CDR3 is TGCGCCAGCAGCTTGGAATTCGGGCGAGACAATGAGCAGTTCTTC. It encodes CASSLEFGRDNEQFF.

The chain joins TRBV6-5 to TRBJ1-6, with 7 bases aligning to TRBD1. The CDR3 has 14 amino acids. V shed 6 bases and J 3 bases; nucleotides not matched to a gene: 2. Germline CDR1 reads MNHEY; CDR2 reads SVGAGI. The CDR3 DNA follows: TGTGCCAGCAGCGGGGACAGCTATAATTCACCCCTCCACTTT. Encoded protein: CASSGDSYNSPLHF.

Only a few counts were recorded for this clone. CDR3 in amino acids: CASSPYGQGGTEAFF. As DNA, the CDR3 is TGTGCCAGCAGCCCCTACGGACAGGGAGGGACTGAAGCTTTCTTT. The chain combines TRBV7-9 with TRBJ1-1, with 8 bases fitting TRBD1. Germline V gives CDR1 SEHNR, CDR2 FQNEAQ (reference sequence). The CDR3 is made up of 15 amino acids. V trimming: 5 bases; J trimming: 5 bases; junction bases outside the gene matches: 10.

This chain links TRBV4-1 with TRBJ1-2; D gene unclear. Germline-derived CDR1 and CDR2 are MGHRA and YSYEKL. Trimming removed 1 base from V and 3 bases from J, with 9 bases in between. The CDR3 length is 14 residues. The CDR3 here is CASSQVGPDYGYTF. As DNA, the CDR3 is TGCGCCAGCAGCCAAGTTGGACCAGACTATGGCTACACCTTC.

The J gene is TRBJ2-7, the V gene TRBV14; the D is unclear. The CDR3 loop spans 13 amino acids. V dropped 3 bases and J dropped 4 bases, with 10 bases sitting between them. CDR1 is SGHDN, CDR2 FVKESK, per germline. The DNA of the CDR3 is TGTGCCAGCAGCCATCCTTACAGTTACGAGCAGTACTTC. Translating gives CASSHPYSYEQYF.

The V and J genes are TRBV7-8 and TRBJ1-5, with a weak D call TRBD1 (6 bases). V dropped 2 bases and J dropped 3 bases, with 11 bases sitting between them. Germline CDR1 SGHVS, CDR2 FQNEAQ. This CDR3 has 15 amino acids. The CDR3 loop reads CASSLWGPPNQPQHF. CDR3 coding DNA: TGTGCCAGCAGCTTATGGGGGCCCCCCAATCAGCCCCAGCATTTT.

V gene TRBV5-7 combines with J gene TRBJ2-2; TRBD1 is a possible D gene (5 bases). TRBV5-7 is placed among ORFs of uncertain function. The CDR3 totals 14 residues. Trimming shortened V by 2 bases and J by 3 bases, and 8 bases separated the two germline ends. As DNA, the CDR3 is TGTGCCAGCAGCTTCGCCAGGGACACCGGGGAGCTGTTTTTT. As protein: CASSFARDTGELFF.

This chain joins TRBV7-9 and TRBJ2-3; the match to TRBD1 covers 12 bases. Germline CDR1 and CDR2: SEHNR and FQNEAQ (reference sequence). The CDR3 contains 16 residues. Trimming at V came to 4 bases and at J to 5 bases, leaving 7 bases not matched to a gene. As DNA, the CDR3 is TGTGCCAGCAGCTCAACCCGGGACAGGGGGCAAGATACGCAGTATTTT. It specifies CASSSTRDRGQDTQYF.

DNA of the CDR3: TGCGCCAGCAGCCGACGTAACACCGGGGAGCTGTTTTTT. Translated, it gives CASSRRNTGELFF. The chain couples TRBV5-1 to TRBJ2-2; D not resolved. This CDR3 contains 13 residues. V lost 4 bases to trimming and J lost 2 bases, with 6 bases between them. The germline V gene encodes CDR1 SGHRS and CDR2 YFSETQ.

DNA of the CDR3: TGTGCCAGCAGTTTGGACAGTGTCACTGAAGCTTTCTTT. Protein product: CASSLDSVTEAFF. The rearrangement joins TRBV12-3 or TRBV12-4 to TRBJ1-1, with a tentative D call TRBD1 (6 bases). Trimming pared 3 bases from V and 4 bases from J, leaving 9 bases between. This CDR3 has 13 amino acids.

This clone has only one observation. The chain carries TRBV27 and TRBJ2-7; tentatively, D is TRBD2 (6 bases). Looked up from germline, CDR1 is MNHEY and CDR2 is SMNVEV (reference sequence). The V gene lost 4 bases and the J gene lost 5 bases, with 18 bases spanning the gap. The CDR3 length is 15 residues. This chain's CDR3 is CASSSWGVSGDEQYF. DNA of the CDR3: TGTGCCAGCAGTTCATGGGGGGTCTCCGGCGACGAGCAGTACTTC.

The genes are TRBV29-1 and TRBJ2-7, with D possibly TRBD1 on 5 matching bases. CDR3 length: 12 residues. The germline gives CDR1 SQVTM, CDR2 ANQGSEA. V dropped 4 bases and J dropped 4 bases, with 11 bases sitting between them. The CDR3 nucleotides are TGCAGCGTTGTCCAGGGCGTTTACGAGCAGTACTTC. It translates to CSVVQGVYEQYF.

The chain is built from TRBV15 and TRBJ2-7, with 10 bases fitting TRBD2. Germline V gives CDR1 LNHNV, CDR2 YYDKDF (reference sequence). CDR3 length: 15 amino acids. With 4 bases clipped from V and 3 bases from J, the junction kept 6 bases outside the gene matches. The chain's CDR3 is CATSNSGRENYEQYF. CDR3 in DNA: TGTGCCACCAGCAACAGCGGGAGGGAAAACTACGAGCAGTACTTC.

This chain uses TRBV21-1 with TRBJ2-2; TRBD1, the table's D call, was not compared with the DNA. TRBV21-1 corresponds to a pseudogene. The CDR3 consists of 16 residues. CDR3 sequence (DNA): TGTGCCAGCATTCAGGGGGGAGCGGCGAACACCGGGGAGCTGTTTTTT. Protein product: CASIQGGAANTGELFF.

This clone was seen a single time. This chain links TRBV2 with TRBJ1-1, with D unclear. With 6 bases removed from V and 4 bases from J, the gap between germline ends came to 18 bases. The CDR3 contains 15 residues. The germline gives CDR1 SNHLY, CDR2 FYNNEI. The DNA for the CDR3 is TGTGCCAGCAGGGGGAGGACGAGGGCGAGCACTGAAGCTTTCTTT. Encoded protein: CASRGRTRASTEAFF.

CDR3 loop: CASSPSGRAYEQYF. The CDR3 nucleotides read TGTGCCAGCAGTCCAAGCGGGAGGGCCTACGAGCAGTACTTC. The chain has TRBV27 and TRBJ2-7; 10 nucleotides align to TRBD2. CDR1 and CDR2 from the germline V gene are MNHEY and SMNVEV (reference sequence). The CDR3 loop spans 14 amino acids. Losses at the gene ends were 5 bases for V and 2 bases for J; bases not matched to a gene: 3.

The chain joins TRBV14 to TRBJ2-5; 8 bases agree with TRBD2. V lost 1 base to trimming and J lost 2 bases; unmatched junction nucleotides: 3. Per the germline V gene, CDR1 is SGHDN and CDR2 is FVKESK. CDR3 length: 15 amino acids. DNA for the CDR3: TGTGCCAGCAGCCAAGTGACTAGCGAACAAGAGACCCAGTACTTC. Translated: CASSQVTSEQETQYF.